These 20 T cell receptor beta chains were sequenced from one sample in a study of blood T cell repertoires in COVID-19. Sequencing was performed with immunoSEQ multiplex PCR; in TCRdb, only in-frame clones are kept and a portion is missing. Of fewer than 400,000 clones listed, about 87% are singletons. The sample taken for sequencing was peripheral blood. The receptors come from a human donor in a cohort sampled during active COVID-19.

This clone was observed a handful of times. CDR3 residues: CASSELSGLSGYTF. The CDR3 DNA sequence: TGTGCCAGCAGTGAATTATCAGGTCTCTCTGGCTACACCTTC. V usage is TRBV2 and J usage is TRBJ1-2; no reliable D call. Trimming left V 2 bases short and J 7 bases short, with 14 bases between. CDR3 size: 14 residues. Germline lookup yields CDR1 SNHLY and CDR2 FYNNEI.

The rearrangement uses TRBV5-4 and TRBJ2-3; no clear D. This CDR3 is built from 15 residues. Trimming pared 4 bases from V and 4 bases from J, leaving 16 bases between. Germline V gene sequence: CDR1 SGHNT, CDR2 YYREEE (reference sequence). DNA of the CDR3: TGTGCCAGCAGCCCCGGTGGTCCCGGAGCAGATACGCAGTATTTT. Translated: CASSPGGPGADTQYF.

The rearrangement uses TRBV6-4 and TRBJ2-7; unclear D gene. The CDR3 contains 14 residues. The germline gives CDR1 MRHNA, CDR2 SNTAGT. With 3 bases removed from V and 1 base from J, the gap between germline ends came to 10 bases. Here the CDR3 reads CASSEAHSSYEQYF. The CDR3 DNA sequence: TGTGCCAGCAGTGAAGCGCATTCATCCTACGAGCAGTACTTC.

CDR3 sequence: CASSILTGGEQYF. DNA of the CDR3: TGTGCCAGCAGCATACTAACAGGGGGCGAGCAGTACTTC. The chain couples TRBV7-3 to TRBJ2-7; 8 nucleotides agree with TRBD1. CDR1 and CDR2 from the germline V gene are SGHTA and FQGTGA. The V segment lost 5 bases and the J segment 6 bases; nucleotides outside the gene matches: 6. The CDR3 contains 13 residues.

The chain joins TRBV11-2 to TRBJ1-6; tentative D call: TRBD1 (5 bases). The V and J ends lost 5 bases and 10 bases respectively, with 21 bases between them. Per germline, CDR1 SGHAT and CDR2 FQNNGV. The CDR3 loop spans 16 amino acids. Here the CDR3 reads CASSRMGGSRVSPLHF. The CDR3 nucleotides are TGTGCCAGCAGCCGAATGGGGGGATCCAGGGTGTCACCCCTCCACTTT. The entire variable domain, with the rest obtained from reference TRBV11-2 and TRBJ1-6, is as follows: EAGVAQSPRYKIIEKRQSVAFWCNPISGHATLYWYQQILGQGPKLLIQFQNNGVVDDSQLPKDRFSAERLKGVDSTLKIQPAKLEDSAVYLCASSRMGGSRVSPLHFGNGTRLTVT.

A single count supports this clone. The chain carries TRBV3-1 (or the pseudogene TRBV3-2) and TRBJ1-5; 7 nucleotides match TRBD1. CDR1 and CDR2 from the germline V gene are LGHDT and YNNKEL (reference sequence). The CDR3 is made up of 15 amino acids. Germline trimming cut 4 bases from V and 2 bases from J; bases unmatched to any gene: 5. CDR3 DNA: TGTGCCAGCAGCCTTTCCGGGACAGGCAATCAGCCCCAGCATTTT. As protein: CASSLSGTGNQPQHF.

The chain carries TRBV7-9 and TRBJ1-1; D possibly corresponds to TRBD1 (5 bases). CDR1 is SEHNR and CDR2 is FQNEAQ in the germline V gene (reference sequence). There are 16 residues in the CDR3. V gave up 3 bases and J gave up 2 bases, with 16 bases separating them. The CDR3 protein is CASSFPSRGLNTEAFF. CDR3 DNA: TGTGCCAGCAGCTTTCCGTCTCGGGGACTAAACACTGAAGCTTTCTTT.

This clone was counted once. The V gene is TRBV2, the J gene TRBJ2-7, with D possibly TRBD1 on 5 matching bases. Germline values: CDR1 SNHLY, CDR2 FYNNEI. This CDR3 is built from 14 residues. Trimming left V 2 bases short and J 4 bases short, with 12 bases between. CDR3 region: CASSERQGGYEQYF. CDR3 nucleotide sequence: TGTGCCAGCAGTGAAAGGCAGGGTGGATACGAGCAGTACTTC.

The chain carries TRBV30 and TRBJ1-1, with D perhaps matching TRBD1 (5 bases). This CDR3 comprises 13 residues. Germline lookup yields CDR1 GTSNPN and CDR2 SVGIG (reference sequence). V lost 1 base, J lost 1 base, and 7 bases lay in between. CDR3 amino acids: CAWSGTRNTEAFF. The DNA for the CDR3 is TGTGCCTGGAGTGGGACAAGGAACACTGAAGCTTTCTTT. The full variable domain, rest sourced from reference TRBV30 and TRBJ1-1, is SQTIHQWPATLVQPVGSPLSLECTVEGTSNPNLYWYRQAAGRGLQLLFYSVGIGQISSEVPQNLSASRPQDRQFILSSKKLLLSDSGFYLCAWSGTRNTEAFFGQGTRLTVV.

The chain links TRBV5-1 to TRBJ2-3, with D uncertain. The V gene's germline CDR1 is SGHRS and CDR2 YFSETQ. The CDR3 extends over 16 amino acids. Trimming cost V 0 bases and J 2 bases, with 13 bases left between them. The CDR3 DNA reads TGCGCCAGCAGCTTGGCGCGGATCACAAACACAGATACGCAGTATTTT. Translating it yields CASSLARITNTDTQYF.

The V gene is TRBV15, the J gene TRBJ2-2; possible D gene TRBD1, 5 bases. V was shortened by 3 bases and J by 6 bases, with 20 bases between the two germline ends. The CDR3 consists of 17 residues. Germline V CDR1 and CDR2: LNHNV, YYDKDF (reference sequence). The CDR3 protein is CATSSGWEGVGPGELFF. CDR3 in DNA: TGTGCCACCAGCAGCGGCTGGGAAGGGGTCGGTCCCGGGGAGCTGTTTTTT.

This chain uses TRBV28 with TRBJ2-1; 8 bases are shared with TRBD2. The V gene end was trimmed by 10 bases and the J gene end by 6 bases; junction bases not matched to a gene: 11. The CDR3 totals 14 residues. Germline CDR1 MDHEN, CDR2 SYDVKM. The CDR3 nucleotides read TGTGCCATCCGGGGGGGCGGGAGAATCAATGAGCAGTTCTTC. It codes for CAIRGGGRINEQFF.

This clone was recorded a few times. The chain employs TRBV18 and TRBJ2-7; D possibly corresponds to TRBD1 (6 bases). V lost 3 bases to trimming and J lost 3 bases, with 12 bases between them. The CDR3 runs to 14 residues. The germline V gene has CDR1 KGHSH and CDR2 LQKENI. CDR3 in amino acids: CASSPTGQFYEQYF. CDR3 nucleotide sequence: TGTGCCAGCTCACCCACAGGACAGTTCTACGAGCAGTACTTC.

The J gene is TRBJ1-4, the V gene TRBV4-2; 9 nucleotides line up with TRBD1. Germline values: CDR1 LGHNA, CDR2 YNFKEQ. The CDR3 is made up of 15 amino acids. V was pared by 2 bases and J by 7 bases, with 5 bases of the junction left unmatched. The chain's CDR3 is CASSQNQDRGEKLFF. CDR3 nucleotide sequence: TGTGCCAGCAGCCAAAATCAGGACAGGGGTGAAAAACTGTTTTTT.

The rearrangement joins TRBV4-1 to TRBJ1-3; weak D call: TRBD1 (6 bases). The V end lost 0 bases, the J end lost 4 bases, and 16 bases lay between the germline ends. Germline lookup yields CDR1 MGHRA and CDR2 YSYEKL. The CDR3 has 17 residues. This CDR3 reads CASSQESGQLLGNTIYF. The CDR3 coding sequence is TGCGCCAGCAGCCAAGAATCAGGACAGCTTCTGGGAAACACCATATATTTT.

V gene TRBV5-1 combines with J gene TRBJ2-5; possible D gene TRBD2, 6 bases. The V gene's germline CDR1 is SGHRS and CDR2 YFSETQ. This CDR3 spans 15 amino acids. The V gene lost 3 bases and the J gene lost 9 bases, with 21 bases spanning the gap. The CDR3 loop is CASSSANGGSTAQYF. CDR3 in DNA: TGCGCCAGCAGCTCCGCCAACGGAGGGTCCACGGCCCAGTACTTC.

This clone appeared a single time. The chain is built from TRBV28 and TRBJ2-1, with D perhaps TRBD1 (5 bases). CDR3 length: 12 residues. Deletions cut 5 bases from V and 4 bases from J, with 6 bases between. Germline CDR1 MDHEN, CDR2 SYDVKM. DNA of the CDR3: TGTGCCAGCAGTCCAGGGTACAATGAGCAGTTCTTC. Amino acids: CASSPGYNEQFF.

This chain uses TRBV10-1 with TRBJ2-1, with a possible D match to TRBD1 (5 bases). V was shortened by 0 bases and J by 7 bases, with 13 bases between the two germline ends. Germline-derived CDR1 and CDR2 are WNHNN and SYGVQD (reference sequence). CDR3 length: 15 amino acids. CDR3 amino acids: CASSESLGRVNEQFF. CDR3 in DNA: TGCGCCAGCAGTGAGTCGTTGGGCAGGGTAAATGAGCAGTTCTTC.

The chain joins TRBV7-9 to TRBJ1-2, with a weak D call TRBD1 (5 bases). The CDR3 totals 14 residues. With 3 bases removed from V and 4 bases from J, the gap between germline ends came to 12 bases. Germline V gives CDR1 SEHNR, CDR2 FQNEAQ (reference sequence). CDR3 sequence: CASSFPGGTYGYTF. CDR3 nucleotides: TGTGCCAGCAGCTTCCCCGGGGGTACCTATGGCTACACCTTC.

The CDR3 protein is CASSLSGDYSPLHF. The CDR3 coding sequence is TGTGCCAGCAGCTTATCAGGGGATTACTCACCCCTCCACTTT. The V gene is TRBV7-3, the J gene TRBJ1-6; a weak D match, TRBD1 (6 bases). V shed 2 bases and J shed 10 bases, with 12 bases lying between them. CDR3 length equals 14 residues. The germline gives CDR1 SGHTA, CDR2 FQGTGA.